The entry below gives a single TCR beta chain sequence along with its context. The antigen this receptor binds is unknown. No base-level quality is on record; no much larger clone is a single base apart. This sample stems from a study of beta chain features in type 1 diabetes (dated by TCRdb to 2017 to 2018). About the investigation overall: No differences in mean age, gender distribution, total cell number or subset yield were found between patients and healthy donors. Naive and central memory subsets were obtained from all 30 or so donors, but regulatory and stem cell-like memory subsets were isolated from only 8 patients and 8 healthy donors. A total of 100 million to 110 million sorted cells were examined across all samples, and a strong correlation was observed between cell number per subset and RNA yield. In the study, recently diagnosed type 1 diabetes patients and matched healthy donors were compared on the TCRB repertoires of their sorted circulating CD4+ T cell subsets. Overall study outcomes, separate from this receptor: Shorter templates might be favored by PCR, yet because patient and control samples were amplified and corrected together, any such skew would affect both groups equally. Naive, central memory and regulatory TCRB repertoires appeared more similar among patients than among healthy donors. A moderate but significant shortening of TCRB CDR3 length was observed in type 1 diabetes patients in all four CD4+ subsets. HLA sub-analyses involved small numbers of individuals, so any influence of HLA type on TCRB rearrangement remained unresolved. Fewer insertions and more nucleotide deletions at VDJ recombination sites were observed in patients with type 1 diabetes, implying thymic rearrangement abnormalities. Because cDNA was sequenced instead of genomic DNA, highly expressing activated cells could be over-represented, though the groups showed no difference in activation or CD3 levels.

The High Capacity cDNA Reverse Transcription Kit was used to reverse transcribe all of the isolated RNA, meaning that expressed TCRB transcripts were what got sequenced. Naive, central memory and regulatory T cell samples underwent deep immunoSEQ sequencing, averaging around 3.6 million total reads per sample. After sorted cells were lysed in RLT buffer, RNA was extracted with DNase-treated RNeasy Micro or Mini kits, with the choice depending on cell number. Each cell subset was processed separately to prevent cross-contamination, with patient and healthy donor samples processed together. TCRB sequences were amplified from cDNA with the immunoSEQ multiplex PCR, producing 87-bp fragments spanning the CDR3 region. Amplicons were sequenced on the Illumina HiSeq platform. On the authors' methods: Synthetic template baselines were used to correct PCR bias computationally, reads within Hamming distance 2 were collapsed, and singletons that could not be merged were discarded. By aligning reads against IMGT, V, D and J genes, CDR3 length, and insertions or deletions at six rearrangement sites were assigned. Within each subset, clonotype counts were normalized to the number of sorted cells before true diversity and Gini coefficients were calculated with the tcR R package. The overlap coefficient, calculated on TCRB nucleotide sequences, was used to quantify repertoire sharing. TCRdb obtained this table from immuneACCESS and retained in-frame rearrangements with V and J assigned. These tables miss some clones; where compared with another copy, unresolved V genes account for less than half of the shortfall, and the remainder is unexplained. That table furnishes V, J and clone size, whereas the DNA furnished D and trimming. The sample profile shows some 350,000 clones; around 10% of them were found once. The ten most abundant clones make up over 0.45% of the sample.

Via the germline V gene (reference sequence), CDR1 is SGHAT and CDR2 FQDESV. Including the terminal cysteine and phenylalanine, the CDR3 comprises 14 residues. Only the CDR3 DNA stays, 42 bases, in frame from base 1. Trimming accounts for 5 bases at V and 7 bases at J, while the number of junction bases matched to no gene is 4. A single peripheral blood draw of approximately 100 mL on average was collected from each donor into heparinised tubes. A BD FACSAria II and a panel including CD45RO, CCR7, CD25, CD127, CD95 and CD27 were used to sort naive, central memory, regulatory and stem cell-like memory CD4+ T cells. Every sorted population had a purity above 98%. PBMCs were separated immediately by Lymphoprep density gradient centrifugation and were stained directly, without being cultured. To minimize batch effects, samples were stained and sorted in pairs, one healthy donor with one patient per experiment.

The sequence joins TRBV11-1 to TRBJ1-4, and 10 junction bases match TRBD1. The sequence was obtained from a man younger than 40 with type 1 diabetes. Sample: central memory CD4+ T cells from blood. The DNA reads TGTGCCAGCAGCGCCGGGACAGGGGCTGAAAAACTGTTTTTT. Its translation reads: CASSAGTGAEKLFF.